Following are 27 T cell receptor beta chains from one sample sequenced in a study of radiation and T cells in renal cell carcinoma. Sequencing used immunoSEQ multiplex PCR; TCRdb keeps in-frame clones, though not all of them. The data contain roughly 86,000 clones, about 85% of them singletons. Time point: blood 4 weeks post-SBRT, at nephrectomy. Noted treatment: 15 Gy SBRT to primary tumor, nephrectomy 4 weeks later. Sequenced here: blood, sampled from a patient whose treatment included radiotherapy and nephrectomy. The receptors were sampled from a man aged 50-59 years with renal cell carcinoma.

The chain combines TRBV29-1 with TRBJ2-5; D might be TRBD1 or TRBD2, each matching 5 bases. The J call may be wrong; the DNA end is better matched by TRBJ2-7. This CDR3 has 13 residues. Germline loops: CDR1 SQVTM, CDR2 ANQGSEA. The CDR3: CSVSKGSSYEQYF. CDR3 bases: TGCAGCGTTTCAAAGGGGAGCTCCTACGAGCAGTACTTC.

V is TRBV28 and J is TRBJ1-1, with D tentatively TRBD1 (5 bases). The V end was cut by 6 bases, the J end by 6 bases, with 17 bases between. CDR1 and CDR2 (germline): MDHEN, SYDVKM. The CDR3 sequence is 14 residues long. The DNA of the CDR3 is TGTGCCAGCAGGATCGTGGGGGGACCGGCTGAAGCTTTCTTT. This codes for CASRIVGGPAEAFF.

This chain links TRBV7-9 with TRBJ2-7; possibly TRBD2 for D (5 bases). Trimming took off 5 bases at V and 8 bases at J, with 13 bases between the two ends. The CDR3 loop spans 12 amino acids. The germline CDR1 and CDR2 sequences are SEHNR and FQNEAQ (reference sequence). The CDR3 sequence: CASSLSAGKQYF. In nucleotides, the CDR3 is TGTGCCAGCAGCCTTTCGGCCGGGAAGCAGTACTTC. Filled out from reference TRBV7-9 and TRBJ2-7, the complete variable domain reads DTGVSQNPRHKITKRGQNVTFRCDPISEHNRLYWYRQTLGQGPEFLTYFQNEAQLEKSRLLSDRFSAERPKGSFSTLEIQRTEQGDSAMYLCASSLSAGKQYFGPGTRLTVT.

CDR3 nucleotide sequence: TGCGCCAGCAGCTCGGGCCCCGGGGACGTAGGCTACACCTTC. It translates to CASSSGPGDVGYTF. The chain employs TRBV5-1 and TRBJ1-2, with a possible D match to TRBD1 (5 bases). The germline V and J ends were trimmed by 3 bases and 8 bases, with 17 bases remaining between them. The CDR3 is made up of 14 amino acids. CDR1 and CDR2 from the germline V gene are SGHRS and YFSETQ.

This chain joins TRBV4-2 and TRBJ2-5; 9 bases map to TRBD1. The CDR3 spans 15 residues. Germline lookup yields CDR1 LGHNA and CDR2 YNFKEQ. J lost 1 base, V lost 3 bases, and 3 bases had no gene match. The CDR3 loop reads CASSQGQGFQETQYF. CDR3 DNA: TGTGCCAGCAGCCAGGGACAGGGTTTCCAAGAGACCCAGTACTTC.

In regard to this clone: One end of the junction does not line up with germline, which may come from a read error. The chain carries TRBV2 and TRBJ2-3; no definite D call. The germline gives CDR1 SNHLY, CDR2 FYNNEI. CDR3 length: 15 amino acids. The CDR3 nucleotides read TGTGCCAGCACTGAAATTTCATCCGGCACAGATACGCAGTATTTT. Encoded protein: CASTEISSGTDTQYF.

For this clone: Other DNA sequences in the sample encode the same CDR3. As DNA, the CDR3 is TGTGCCAGCAGCTTAAGATCAACTAATGAAAAACTGTTTTTT. It codes for CASSLRSTNEKLFF. The rearrangement links TRBV13 to TRBJ1-4; no clear D. The CDR3 spans 14 residues. Germline values: CDR1 PRHDT, CDR2 FYEKMQ (reference sequence). The ends were cut back, 2 bases at V and 0 bases at J, with 4 bases in the middle.

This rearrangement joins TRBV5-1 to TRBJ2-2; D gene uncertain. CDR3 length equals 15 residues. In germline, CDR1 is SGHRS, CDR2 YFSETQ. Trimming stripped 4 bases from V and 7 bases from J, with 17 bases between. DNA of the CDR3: TGCGCCAGCAGCGAGAGGACCTCCCCAGACGGGGAGCTGTTTTTT. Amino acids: CASSERTSPDGELFF.

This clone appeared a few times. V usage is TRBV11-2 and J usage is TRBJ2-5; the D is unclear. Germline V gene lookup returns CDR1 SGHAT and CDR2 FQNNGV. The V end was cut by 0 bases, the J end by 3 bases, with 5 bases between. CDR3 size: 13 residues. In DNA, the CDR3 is TGTGCCAGCAGCTTAGATCGAGAAGAGACCCAGTACTTC. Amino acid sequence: CASSLDREETQYF.

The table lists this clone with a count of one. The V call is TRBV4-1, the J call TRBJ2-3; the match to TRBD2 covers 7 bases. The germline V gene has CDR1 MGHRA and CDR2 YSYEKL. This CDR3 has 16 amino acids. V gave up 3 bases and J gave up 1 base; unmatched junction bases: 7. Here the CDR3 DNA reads TGCGCCAGCAGCCAGGCCCGGGGGGACGGCACAGATACGCAGTATTTT. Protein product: CASSQARGDGTDTQYF.

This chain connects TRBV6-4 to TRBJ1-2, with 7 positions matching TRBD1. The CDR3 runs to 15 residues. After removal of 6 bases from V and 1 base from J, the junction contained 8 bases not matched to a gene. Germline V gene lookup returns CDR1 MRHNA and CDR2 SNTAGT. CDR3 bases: TGTGCCAGCAGCCGGGACAGAGATGTTAACTATGGCTACACCTTC. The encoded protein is CASSRDRDVNYGYTF.

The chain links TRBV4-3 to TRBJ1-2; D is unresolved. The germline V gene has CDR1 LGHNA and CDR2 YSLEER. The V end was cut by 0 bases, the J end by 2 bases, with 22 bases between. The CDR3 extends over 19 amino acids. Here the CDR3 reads CASSQDPGGVSRRNYGYTF. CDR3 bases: TGCGCCAGCAGCCAAGACCCCGGCGGGGTTTCCAGGAGAAACTATGGCTACACCTTC.

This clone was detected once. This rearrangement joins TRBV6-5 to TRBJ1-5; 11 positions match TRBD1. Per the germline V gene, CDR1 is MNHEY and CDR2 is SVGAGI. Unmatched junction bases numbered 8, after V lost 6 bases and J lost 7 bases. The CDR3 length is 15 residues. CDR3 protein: CASRPGQGVGQPQHF. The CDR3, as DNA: TGTGCCAGCAGACCGGGACAGGGGGTAGGGCAGCCCCAGCATTTT.

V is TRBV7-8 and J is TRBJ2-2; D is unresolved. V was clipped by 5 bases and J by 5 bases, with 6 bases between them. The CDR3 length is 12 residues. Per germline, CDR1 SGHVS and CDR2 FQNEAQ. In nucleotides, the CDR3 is TGTGCCAGCAGCCTTCAAACCGGGGAGCTGTTTTTT. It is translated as CASSLQTGELFF.

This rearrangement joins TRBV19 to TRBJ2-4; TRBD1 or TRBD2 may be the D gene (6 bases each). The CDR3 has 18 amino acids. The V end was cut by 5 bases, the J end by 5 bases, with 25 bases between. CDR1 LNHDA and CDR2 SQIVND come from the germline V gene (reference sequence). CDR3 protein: CASSSRFTGAAGQNIQYF. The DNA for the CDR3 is TGTGCCAGTAGTTCCCGATTTACGGGGGCGGCCGGACAAAACATTCAGTACTTC.

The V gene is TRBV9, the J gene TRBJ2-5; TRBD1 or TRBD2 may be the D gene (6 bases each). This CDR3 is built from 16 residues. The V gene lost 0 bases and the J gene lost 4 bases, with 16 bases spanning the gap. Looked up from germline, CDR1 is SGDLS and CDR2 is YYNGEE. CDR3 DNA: TGTGCCAGCAGCGTAGCTGAGGGGGGTGTTGGAGAGACCCAGTACTTC. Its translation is CASSVAEGGVGETQYF.

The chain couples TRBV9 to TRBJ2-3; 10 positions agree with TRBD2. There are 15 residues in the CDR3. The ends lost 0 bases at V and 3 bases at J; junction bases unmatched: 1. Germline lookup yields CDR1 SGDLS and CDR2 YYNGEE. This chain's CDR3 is CASSVGLAGTDTQYF. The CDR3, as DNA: TGTGCCAGCAGCGTAGGACTAGCGGGTACAGATACGCAGTATTTT.

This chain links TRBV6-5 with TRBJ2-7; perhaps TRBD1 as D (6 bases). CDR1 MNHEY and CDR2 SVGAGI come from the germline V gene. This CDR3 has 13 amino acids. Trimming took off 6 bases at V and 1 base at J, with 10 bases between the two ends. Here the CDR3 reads CASSDRFSYEQYF. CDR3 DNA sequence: TGTGCCAGCAGCGACAGGTTTTCCTACGAGCAGTACTTC.

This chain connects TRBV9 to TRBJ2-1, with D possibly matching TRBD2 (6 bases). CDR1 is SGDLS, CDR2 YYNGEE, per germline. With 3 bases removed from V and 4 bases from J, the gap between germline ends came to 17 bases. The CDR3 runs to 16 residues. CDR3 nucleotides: TGTGCCAGCAGCGGTGAGGGAGGATCGTCGTACAATGAGCAGTTCTTC. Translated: CASSGEGGSSYNEQFF. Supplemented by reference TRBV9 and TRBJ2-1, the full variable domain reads DSGVTQTPKHLITATGQRVTLRCSPRSGDLSVYWYQQSLDQGLQFLIQYYNGEERAKGNILERFSAQQFPDLHSELNLSSLELGDSALYFCASSGEGGSSYNEQFFGPGTRLTVL.

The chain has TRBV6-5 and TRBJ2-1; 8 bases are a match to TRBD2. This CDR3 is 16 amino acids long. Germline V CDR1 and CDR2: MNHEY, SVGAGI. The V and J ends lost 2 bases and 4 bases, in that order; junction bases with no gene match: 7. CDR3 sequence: CASSYQSGGGYNEQFF. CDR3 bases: TGTGCCAGCAGTTACCAATCCGGGGGGGGTTACAATGAGCAGTTCTTC.

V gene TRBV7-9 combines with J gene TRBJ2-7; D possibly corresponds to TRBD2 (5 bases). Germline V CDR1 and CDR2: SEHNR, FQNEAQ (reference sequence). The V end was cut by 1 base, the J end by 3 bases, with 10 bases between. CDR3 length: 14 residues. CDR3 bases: TGTGCCAGCAGCTTAGAAGGGAGCCACTACGAGCAGTACTTC. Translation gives CASSLEGSHYEQYF.

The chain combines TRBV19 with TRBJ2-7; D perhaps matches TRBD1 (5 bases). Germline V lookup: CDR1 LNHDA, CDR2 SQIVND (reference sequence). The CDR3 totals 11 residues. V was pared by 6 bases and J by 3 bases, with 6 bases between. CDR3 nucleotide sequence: TGTGCCAGTAGCAGGGACTACGAGCAGTACTTC. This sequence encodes CASSRDYEQYF.

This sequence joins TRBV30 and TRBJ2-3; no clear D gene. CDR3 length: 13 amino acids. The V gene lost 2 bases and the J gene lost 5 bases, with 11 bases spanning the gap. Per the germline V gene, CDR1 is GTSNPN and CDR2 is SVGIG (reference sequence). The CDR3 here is CAWSTGLQDTQYF. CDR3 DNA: TGTGCCTGGAGTACCGGGTTGCAAGATACGCAGTATTTT.

The CDR3 spells CASSPLAGGRGTDTQYF. CDR3 sequence (DNA): TGTGCCAGCAGCCCCCTGGCGGGGGGAAGGGGGACAGATACGCAGTATTTT. The rearrangement uses TRBV7-9 and TRBJ2-3, with 8 bases fitting TRBD2. This CDR3 has 17 residues. The junction had 13 bases not matched to a gene; V was cut back by 5 bases and J by 3 bases. Germline-derived CDR1 and CDR2 are SEHNR and FQNEAQ (reference sequence).

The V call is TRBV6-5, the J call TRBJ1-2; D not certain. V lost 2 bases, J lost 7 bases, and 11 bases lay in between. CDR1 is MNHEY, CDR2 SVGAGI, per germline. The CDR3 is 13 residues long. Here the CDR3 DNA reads TGTGCCAGCAGTTACAAGAAGATTGGTGGCTACACCTTC. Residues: CASSYKKIGGYTF.

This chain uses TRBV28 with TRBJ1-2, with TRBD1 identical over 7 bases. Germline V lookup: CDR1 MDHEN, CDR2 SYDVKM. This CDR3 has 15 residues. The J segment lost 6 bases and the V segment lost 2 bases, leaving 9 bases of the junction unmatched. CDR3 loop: CASSLTLATGHGYTF. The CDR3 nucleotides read TGTGCCAGCAGTTTAACCCTTGCGACAGGGCATGGCTACACCTTC.

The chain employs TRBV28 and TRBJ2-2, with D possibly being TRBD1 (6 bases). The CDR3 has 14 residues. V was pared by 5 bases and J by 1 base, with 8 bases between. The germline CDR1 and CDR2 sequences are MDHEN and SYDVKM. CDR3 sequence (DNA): TGTGCCAGCAGTCTAGGGGGGAACACCGGGGAGCTGTTTTTT. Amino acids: CASSLGGNTGELFF.